The rows below give T cell receptor beta chains drawn from one sample of a study of T cell responses to AZD1222 COVID-19 vaccine. Data came from immunoSEQ multiplex PCR; TCRdb stores just in-frame clones and leaves some out. Of tens of thousands of clones listed, 80% to 90% are singletons. Specimen: peripheral blood, collected on day 0 of AZD1222 vaccination. These receptors were obtained from an adult in good health. The CDR3 runs from the conserved cysteine through the conserved F or W. A D gene is named only where the DNA matches it firmly. Clone sizes are given selectively: once, few, many, or a class where the clone is expanded.

D	V	J	size	CDR3	DNA
NA	TRBV9	TRBJ1-1	NA	CASSVFEGSTEAFF	TGTGCCAGCAGCGTTTTCGAAGGTAGCACTGAAGCTTTCTTT
TRBD1	TRBV5-4	TRBJ1-6	NA	CASSLGSPGQGVNSPLHF	TGTGCCAGCAGCTTAGGATCGCCGGGACAGGGGGTTAATTCACCCCTCCACTTT
NA	TRBV7-3	TRBJ1-1	NA	CASRLNGWSQGSTEAFF	TGTGCCAGCAGATTAAACGGGTGGTCTCAGGGAAGCACTGAAGCTTTCTTT
NA	TRBV12-3/TRBV12-4	TRBJ1-1	NA	CASSPWLTEAFF	TGTGCCAGCAGCCCCTGGCTGACTGAAGCTTTCTTT
TRBD1	TRBV12-5	TRBJ1-2	NA	CASGLVPIPGQYGYTF	TGTGCTAGTGGTTTGGTCCCAATTCCGGGACAGTATGGCTACACCTTC
NA	TRBV18	TRBJ2-1	NA	CASSSPAIYNEQFF	TGTGCCAGCTCCTCGCCGGCGATCTACAATGAGCAGTTCTTC
NA	TRBV4-3	TRBJ1-4	NA	CASSQGLTGKLFF	TGCGCCAGCAGCCAAGGGCTCACGGGAAAACTGTTTTTT
NA	TRBV12-5	TRBJ2-4	NA	CASGTLGGNIQYF	TGTGCTAGTGGTACCTTAGGGGGGAACATTCAGTACTTC
NA	TRBV27	TRBJ2-5	NA	CASSLSRDKRETQYF	TGTGCCAGCAGTTTATCTCGGGACAAAAGGGAGACCCAGTACTTC
TRBD1	TRBV28	TRBJ1-4	NA	CASSDRGSAEKLFF	TGTGCCAGCAGCGACAGGGGTAGTGCGGAAAAACTGTTTTTT
NA	TRBV5-4	TRBJ1-6	NA	CASSRAGDLSPLHF	TGTGCCAGCAGCCGAGCAGGGGATCTTTCACCCCTCCACTTT
TRBD1	TRBV29-1	TRBJ2-3	NA	CSVEGVYRGGTDTQYF	TGCAGCGTTGAAGGCGTATACAGGGGTGGGACAGATACGCAGTATTTT
TRBD1	TRBV6-6	TRBJ1-5	NA	CASSGGQATELPQHF	TGTGCCAGCAGCGGGGGACAGGCTACGGAGCTGCCCCAGCATTTT
NA	TRBV11-2	TRBJ2-1	NA	CASSLQRDEQFF	TGTGCCAGCAGCTTGCAGCGCGATGAGCAGTTCTTC
NA	TRBV4-1	TRBJ1-1	NA	CASSRILGIGRTEAFF	TGCGCCAGCAGCCGAATCCTGGGTATTGGGAGGACTGAAGCTTTCTTT
NA	TRBV4-1	TRBJ2-6	NA	CASNGLNRASGANVLTF	TGCGCCAGCAACGGCCTAAACAGGGCCTCTGGGGCCAACGTCCTGACTTTC
NA	TRBV7-2	TRBJ1-4	few	CASSWGDGLEKLFF	TGTGCCAGCAGCTGGGGGGACGGTCTAGAAAAACTGTTTTTT
TRBD1	TRBV5-1	TRBJ2-6	few	CASGQGDGANVLTF	TGCGCCAGCGGACAGGGAGACGGGGCCAACGTCCTGACTTTC
NA	TRBV7-9	TRBJ2-6	NA	CASDTGDSGANVLTF	TGTGCCAGTGATACGGGGGACTCTGGGGCCAACGTCCTGACTTTC
TRBD2	TRBV7-2	TRBJ2-5	NA	CASSYQRGGQETQYF	TGTGCCAGCAGCTACCAGCGGGGGGGCCAAGAGACCCAGTACTTC
NA	TRBV9	TRBJ1-2	NA	CASRRGGAQGYTF	TGTGCCAGCAGGAGGGGTGGAGCACAGGGCTACACCTTC
NA	TRBV19	TRBJ2-1	NA	CASSMRRDRSYNEQFF	TGTGCCAGTAGTATGAGGAGGGACAGATCCTACAATGAGCAGTTCTTC
NA	TRBV5-5	TRBJ1-3	NA	CASSPRRGLNTIYF	TGTGCCAGCAGCCCGAGGCGGGGACTCAACACCATATATTTT
TRBD1	TRBV19	TRBJ1-2	once	CASLRDRGSGYTF	TGTGCCAGTCTACGGGACAGGGGGAGTGGCTACACCTTC
NA	TRBV19	TRBJ1-2	NA	CASSIVNAEGDYTF	TGTGCCAGTAGTATAGTGAACGCGGAAGGAGACTACACCTTC
NA	TRBV5-1	TRBJ1-2	few	CASSLATRRGYGYTF	TGCGCCAGCAGCTTGGCCACCAGGCGGGGATATGGCTACACCTTC
NA	TRBV7-9	TRBJ1-4	NA	CASSPGQINEKLFF	TGTGCCAGCAGCCCGGGACAAATTAATGAAAAACTGTTTTTT
NA	TRBV2	TRBJ1-3	NA	CASSETGRTGNTIYF	TGTGCCAGCAGTGAAACGGGACGAACTGGAAACACCATATATTTT
NA	TRBV5-5	TRBJ1-1	NA	CASSLGSANMNTEAFF	TGTGCCAGCAGCTTGGGGTCGGCCAACATGAACACTGAAGCTTTCTTT
NA	TRBV2	TRBJ2-1	NA	CASRIRYNEQFF	TGTGCCAGCAGGATCAGATACAATGAGCAGTTCTTC